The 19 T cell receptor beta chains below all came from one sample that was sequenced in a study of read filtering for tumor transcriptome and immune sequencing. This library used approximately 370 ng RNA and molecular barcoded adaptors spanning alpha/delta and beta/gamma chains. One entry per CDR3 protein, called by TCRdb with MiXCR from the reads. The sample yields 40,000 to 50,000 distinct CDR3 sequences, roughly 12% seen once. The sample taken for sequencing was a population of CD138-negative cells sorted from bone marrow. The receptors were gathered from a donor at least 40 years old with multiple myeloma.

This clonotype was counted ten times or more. As DNA, the CDR3 is TGTGCCTGGACTCAGGGCCGGAACACTGAAGCTTTCTTT. Protein product: CAWTQGRNTEAFF. The J gene is TRBJ1-1, the V gene TRBV30; a weak D match, TRBD1 (5 bases). Germline loops: CDR1 GTSNPN, CDR2 SVGIG (reference sequence). CDR3 length: 13 residues. Trimming cost V 4 bases and J 1 base, with 10 bases left between them.

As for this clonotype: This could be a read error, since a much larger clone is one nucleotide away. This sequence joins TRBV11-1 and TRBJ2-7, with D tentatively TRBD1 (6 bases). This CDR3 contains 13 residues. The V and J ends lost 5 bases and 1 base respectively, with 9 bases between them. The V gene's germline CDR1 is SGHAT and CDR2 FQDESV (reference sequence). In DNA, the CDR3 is TGTGCCAGCAGCAGAGGGGGTTCCTACGAGCAGTACTTC. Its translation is CASSRGGSYEQYF.

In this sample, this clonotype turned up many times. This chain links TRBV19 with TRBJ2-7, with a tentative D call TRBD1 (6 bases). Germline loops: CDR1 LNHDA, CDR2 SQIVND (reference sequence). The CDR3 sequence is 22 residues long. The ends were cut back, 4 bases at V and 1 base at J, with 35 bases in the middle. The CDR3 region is CASSTGASGVNGYPRGSYEQYF. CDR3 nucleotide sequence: TGTGCCAGTAGTACCGGGGCAAGTGGAGTAAACGGATACCCCAGGGGTTCCTACGAGCAGTACTTC.

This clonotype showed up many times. CDR3 bases: TGTGCCAGCAGTGAAAGGGGACAGGTTAGCAATCAGCCCCAGCATTTT. Its protein is CASSERGQVSNQPQHF. The J gene is TRBJ1-5, the V gene TRBV2; TRBD1 matches at 8 bases. V lost 2 bases to trimming and J lost 0 bases; unmatched junction nucleotides: 3. This CDR3 contains 16 residues. From germline, CDR1 is SNHLY and CDR2 FYNNEI.

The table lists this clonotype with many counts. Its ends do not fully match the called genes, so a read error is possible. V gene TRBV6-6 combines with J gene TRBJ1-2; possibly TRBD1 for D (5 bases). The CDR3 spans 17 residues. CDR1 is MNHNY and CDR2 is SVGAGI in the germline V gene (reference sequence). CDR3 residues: CASSYDQLRGRGYGHTF. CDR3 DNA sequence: TGTGCCAGCAGTTACGACCAGCTTCGGGGCCGGGGGTATGGCCACACCTTC.

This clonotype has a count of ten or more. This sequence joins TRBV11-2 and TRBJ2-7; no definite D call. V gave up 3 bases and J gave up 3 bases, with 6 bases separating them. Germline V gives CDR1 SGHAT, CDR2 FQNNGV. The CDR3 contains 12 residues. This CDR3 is CASSFASYEQYF. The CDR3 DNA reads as TGTGCCAGCAGCTTCGCCAGCTACGAGCAGTACTTC.

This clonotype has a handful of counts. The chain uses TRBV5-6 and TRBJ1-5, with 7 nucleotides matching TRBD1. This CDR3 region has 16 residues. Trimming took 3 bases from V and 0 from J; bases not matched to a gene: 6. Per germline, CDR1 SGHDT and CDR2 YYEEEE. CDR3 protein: CASSSGTANSNQPQHF. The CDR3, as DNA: TGTGCCAGCAGCTCTGGGACAGCCAATAGCAATCAGCCCCAGCATTTT.

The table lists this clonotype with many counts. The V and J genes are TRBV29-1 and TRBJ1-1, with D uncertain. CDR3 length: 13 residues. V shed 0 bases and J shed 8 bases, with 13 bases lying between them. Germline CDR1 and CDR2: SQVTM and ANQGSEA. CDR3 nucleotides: TGCAGCGTTGAAGATCCATACTGGGCCGAAGCTTTCTTT. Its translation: CSVEDPYWAEAFF. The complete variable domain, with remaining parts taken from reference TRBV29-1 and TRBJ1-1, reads SAVISQKPSRDICQRGTSLTIQCQVDSQVTMMFWYRQQPGQSLTLIATANQGSEATYESGFVIDKFPISRPNLTFSTLTVSNMSPEDSSIYLCSVEDPYWAEAFFGQGTRLTVV.

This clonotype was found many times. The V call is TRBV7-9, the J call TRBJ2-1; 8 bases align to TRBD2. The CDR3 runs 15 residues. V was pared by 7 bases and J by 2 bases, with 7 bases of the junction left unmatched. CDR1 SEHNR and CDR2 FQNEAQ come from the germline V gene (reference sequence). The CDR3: CASTPRGLAYNEQFF. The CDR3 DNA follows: TGTGCCAGCACCCCCCGGGGACTAGCCTACAATGAGCAGTTCTTC.

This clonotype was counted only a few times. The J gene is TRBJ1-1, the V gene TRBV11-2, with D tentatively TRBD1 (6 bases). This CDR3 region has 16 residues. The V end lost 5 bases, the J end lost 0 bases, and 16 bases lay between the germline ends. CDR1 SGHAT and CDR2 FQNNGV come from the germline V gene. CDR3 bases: TGTGCCAGCAGCCTCCCTCCCGGGACAATGAACACTGAAGCTTTCTTT. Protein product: CASSLPPGTMNTEAFF.

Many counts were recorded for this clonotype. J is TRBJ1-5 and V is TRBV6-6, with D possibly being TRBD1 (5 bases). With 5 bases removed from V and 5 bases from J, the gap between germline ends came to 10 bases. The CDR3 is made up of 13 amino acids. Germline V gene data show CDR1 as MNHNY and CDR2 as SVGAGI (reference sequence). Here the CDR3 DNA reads TGTGCCAGCAGTCGGCAGGGAGATCAGCCCCAGCATTTT. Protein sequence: CASSRQGDQPQHF.

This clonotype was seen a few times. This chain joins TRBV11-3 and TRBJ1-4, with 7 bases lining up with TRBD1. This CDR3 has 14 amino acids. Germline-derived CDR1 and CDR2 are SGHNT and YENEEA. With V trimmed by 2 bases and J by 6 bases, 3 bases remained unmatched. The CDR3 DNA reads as TGTGCCAGCAGCTTATGGGGGACAGATGAAAAACTGTTTTTT. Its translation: CASSLWGTDEKLFF.

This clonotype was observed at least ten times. The CDR3 nucleotides read TGTGCCACCAGTGACGGGGGGACAGGAGAAGCTTTCTTT. This translates into CATSDGGTGEAFF. The chain couples TRBV24-1 to TRBJ1-1, with TRBD1 identical over 8 bases. The V gene end was trimmed by 4 bases and the J gene end by 8 bases; junction bases not matched to a gene: 5. The CDR3 has 13 residues. Germline V gene data show CDR1 as KGHDR and CDR2 as SFDVKD.

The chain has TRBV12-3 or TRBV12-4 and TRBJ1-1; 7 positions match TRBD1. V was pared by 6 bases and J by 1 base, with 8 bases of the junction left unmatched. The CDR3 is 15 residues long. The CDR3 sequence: CASSISGTENTEAFF. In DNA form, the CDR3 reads TGTGCCAGCAGCATCTCCGGGACAGAGAACACTGAAGCTTTCTTT.

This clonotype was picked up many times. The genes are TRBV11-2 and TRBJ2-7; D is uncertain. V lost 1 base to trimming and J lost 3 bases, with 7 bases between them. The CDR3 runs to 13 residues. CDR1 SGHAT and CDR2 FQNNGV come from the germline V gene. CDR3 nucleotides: TGTGCCAGCAGCTTAGGGGCCCGCTACGAGCAGTACTTC. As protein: CASSLGARYEQYF.

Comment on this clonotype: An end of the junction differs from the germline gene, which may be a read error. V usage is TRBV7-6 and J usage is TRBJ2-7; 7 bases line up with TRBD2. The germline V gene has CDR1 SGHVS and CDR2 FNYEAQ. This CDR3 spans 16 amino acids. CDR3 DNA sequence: TGTGCCAGCAGCCCCCTGGAGAGTAGCGGGCAATACGAGCGGTACTTC. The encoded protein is CASSPLESSGQYERYF.

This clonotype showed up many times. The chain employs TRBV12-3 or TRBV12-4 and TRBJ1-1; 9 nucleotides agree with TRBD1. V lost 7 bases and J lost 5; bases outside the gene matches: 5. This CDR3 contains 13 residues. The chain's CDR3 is CASIGQGLTEAFF. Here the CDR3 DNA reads TGTGCCAGCATCGGACAGGGGTTAACTGAAGCTTTCTTT.

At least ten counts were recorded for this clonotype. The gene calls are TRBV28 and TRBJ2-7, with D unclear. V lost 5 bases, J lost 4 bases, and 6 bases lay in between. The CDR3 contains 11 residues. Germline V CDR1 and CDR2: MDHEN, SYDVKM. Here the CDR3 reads CASSPYYEQYF. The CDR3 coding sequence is TGTGCCAGCAGTCCATATTACGAGCAGTACTTC.

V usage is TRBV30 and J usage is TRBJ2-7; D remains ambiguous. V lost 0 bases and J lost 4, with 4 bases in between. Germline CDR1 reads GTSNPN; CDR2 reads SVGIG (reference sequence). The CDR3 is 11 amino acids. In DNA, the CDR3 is TGTGCCTGGAGTGTATGGTACGAGCAGTACTTC. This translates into CAWSVWYEQYF.